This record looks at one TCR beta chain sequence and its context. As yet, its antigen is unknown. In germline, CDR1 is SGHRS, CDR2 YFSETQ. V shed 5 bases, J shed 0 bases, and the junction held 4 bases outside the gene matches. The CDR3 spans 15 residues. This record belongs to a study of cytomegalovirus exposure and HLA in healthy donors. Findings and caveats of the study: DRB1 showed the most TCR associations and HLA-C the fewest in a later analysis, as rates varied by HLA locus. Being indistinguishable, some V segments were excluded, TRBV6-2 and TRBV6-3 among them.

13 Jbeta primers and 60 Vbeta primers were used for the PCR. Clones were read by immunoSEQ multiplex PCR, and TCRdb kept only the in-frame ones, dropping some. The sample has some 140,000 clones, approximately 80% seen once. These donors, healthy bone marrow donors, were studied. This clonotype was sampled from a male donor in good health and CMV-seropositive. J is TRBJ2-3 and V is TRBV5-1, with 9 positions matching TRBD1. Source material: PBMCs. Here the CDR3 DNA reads TGCGCCAGCAGGGACAGGGGACGGAGCACAGATACGCAGTATTTT. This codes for CASRDRGRSTDTQYF.